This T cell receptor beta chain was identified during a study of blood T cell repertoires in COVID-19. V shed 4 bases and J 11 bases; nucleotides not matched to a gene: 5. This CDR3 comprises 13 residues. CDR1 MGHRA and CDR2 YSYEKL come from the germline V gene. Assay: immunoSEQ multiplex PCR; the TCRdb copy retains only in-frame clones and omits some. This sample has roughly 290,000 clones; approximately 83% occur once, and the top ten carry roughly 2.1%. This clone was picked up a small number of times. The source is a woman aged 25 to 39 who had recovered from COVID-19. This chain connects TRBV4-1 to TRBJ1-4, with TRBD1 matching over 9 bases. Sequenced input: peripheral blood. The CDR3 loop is CASSLQGARKLFF. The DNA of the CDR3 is TGCGCCAGCAGCCTACAGGGGGCGAGGAAACTGTTTTTT.